This T cell receptor (beta chain) is drawn from a study of T cells in Graves' hyperthyroidism and ophthalmopathy. This clonotype has a count of ten or more. The antigen is not known. Stable Graves' hyperthyroidism denoted no ophthalmopathy progression over 18 months. PBMCs came from 10 ml fresh peripheral blood. RNA transcripts provided the source from which TCR beta CDR3 regions were amplified. A set of HTBI primers served as the primers for a first-round RT-PCR of the TCR CDR3. TCRdb called the multiplex PCR reads again in MiXCR, with one record for every CDR3 protein. The sample includes under 450,000 distinct CDR3 sequences, 15% to 17% of them seen just once. Broader study findings: Blood also contained most expanded thyroid clonotypes above 0.001. Researchers report that a 13 V-J model separated ophthalmopathy from stable hyperthyroidism.

CDR3 length: 13 amino acids. V was trimmed by 4 bases and J by 4 bases, leaving 10 bases between them. CDR1 is SGHNT, CDR2 YYREEE, per germline (reference sequence). The clonotype comes from a woman under 30 with Graves' hyperthyroidism. The chain joins TRBV5-4 to TRBJ2-3; either TRBD1 or TRBD2 may supply D (6 bases each). The source material was blood. The CDR3, as DNA: TGTGCCAGCAGCCAGAGGGGGGCAGATACGCAGTATTTT. Amino acid sequence: CASSQRGADTQYF.